This paragraph covers one T cell receptor beta chain sequence. Its antigen is unknown. The sample comes from a study of cytomegalovirus exposure and HLA in healthy donors. Overall study context: Later analysis reported that the approximately 130 validation repertoires shared the platform of the 650 to 700 first-cohort repertoires. Study-level results: Listed as cytomegalovirus-associated were 150 to 200 TCR beta chains. Reported results showed that the classifier diagnosed cytomegalovirus status with high specificity and sensitivity.

The method was immunoSEQ multiplex PCR; TCRdb's version includes in-frame clones alone and lacks a portion of them. This sample has about 150,000 clones, with over 90% found just once. CDR1 is SGHRS, CDR2 YFSETQ, per germline. V was clipped by 4 bases and J by 5 bases, with 14 bases between them. There are 14 residues in the CDR3. The specimen was PBMCs. The V call is TRBV5-1, the J call TRBJ2-3, with D maybe TRBD2 (6 bases). This receptor was identified in a man in his late teens or twenties in good health and CMV-seropositive. Here the CDR3 reads CASSPTNGGDTQYF. CDR3 DNA sequence: TGCGCCAGCAGCCCTACAAACGGGGGAGATACGCAGTATTTT.